The 15 T cell receptor beta chains reported below all come from one sample, sequenced in a study of Graves' ophthalmopathy and Graves' hyperthyroidism. RNA served as the template for amplifying TCR beta CDR3 regions. The first round was an RT-PCR with HTBI primers, and the second round was a multiplex PCR. One entry per CDR3 protein, called by TCRdb with MiXCR from the multiplex PCR reads. Of roughly 1.1 million distinct CDR3 sequences in the sample, 35% to 40% were seen once. Sequencing input: peripheral blood or thyroid tissue (not recorded which). These TCRs come from an adult man with Graves' hyperthyroidism.

The chain links TRBV25-1 to TRBJ1-2; possible D gene TRBD1, 6 bases. Germline CDR1 MGHDK, CDR2 SYGVNS. V lost 6 bases to trimming and J lost 8 bases, with 19 bases between them. The CDR3 spans 14 residues. The CDR3 DNA follows: TGTGCCAGCAGACAGGGCTTCTTTTGGCGGGGCTACACCTTC. It is translated as CASRQGFFWRGYTF.

This clonotype was detected ten times or more. The V call is TRBV24-1, the J call TRBJ2-2, with 8 bases lining up with TRBD2. The CDR3 contains 13 residues. With 9 bases clipped from V and 2 bases from J, the junction kept 1 base outside the gene matches. CDR1 KGHDR and CDR2 SFDVKD come from the germline V gene. Here the CDR3 DNA reads TGTGCCACCCGGGGGGGAAACACCGGGGAGCTGTTTTTT. Encoded protein: CATRGGNTGELFF.

This clonotype was seen at least ten times. The genes are TRBV20-1 and TRBJ2-7; D is unresolved. In germline, CDR1 is DFQATT, CDR2 SNEGSKA (reference sequence). This CDR3 is 13 amino acids long. V lost 0 bases and J lost 5, with 11 bases in between. The CDR3 DNA follows: TGCAGTGCTAGAGATATCTTAGGCGACGAGCAGTACTTC. Its protein product is CSARDILGDEQYF.

The chain is built from TRBV7-6 and TRBJ2-7; TRBD2 matches at 9 bases. The J call could be wrong; TRBJ2-1 is a better fit for the DNA end. This CDR3 spans 15 amino acids. CDR1 is SGHVS and CDR2 is FNYEAQ in the germline V gene. The CDR3 is CASSLLAGGPNEQFF. DNA of the CDR3: TGTGCCAGCAGCTTGTTGGCGGGGGGGCCGAATGAGCAGTTCTTC.

This clonotype has ten or more counts. V is TRBV11-2 and J is TRBJ2-5; D is ambiguous. The CDR3 extends over 14 amino acids. The V gene's germline CDR1 is SGHAT and CDR2 FQNNGV. Deletions cut 5 bases from V and 2 bases from J, with 12 bases between. The DNA of the CDR3 is TGTGCCAGCAGCCCCACGGACCCACAAGAGACCCAGTACTTC. Protein product: CASSPTDPQETQYF.

The genes are TRBV20-1 and TRBJ1-5; 7 nucleotides align to TRBD1. The junction had 6 bases not matched to a gene; V was cut back by 5 bases and J by 5 bases. This CDR3 spans 13 amino acids. The germline CDR1 and CDR2 sequences are DFQATT and SNEGSKA (reference sequence). Here the CDR3 DNA reads TGCAGTGCTGGGGACAGCTACGATCAGCCCCAGCATTTT. It specifies CSAGDSYDQPQHF.

V usage is TRBV7-2 and J usage is TRBJ1-6, with 12 bases that match TRBD1. After removal of 3 bases from V and 6 bases from J, the junction contained 6 bases not matched to a gene. This CDR3 has 17 residues. Germline lookup yields CDR1 SGHTA and CDR2 FQGNSA. The CDR3 loop is CASSFGTGGLFNSPLHF. CDR3 in DNA: TGTGCCAGCAGCTTCGGGACAGGGGGCTTATTTAATTCACCCCTCCACTTT.

The chain uses TRBV5-6 and TRBJ1-3, with 7 nucleotides matching TRBD1. Losses at the gene ends were 4 bases for V and 0 bases for J; bases not matched to a gene: 7. CDR3 length: 16 amino acids. Germline values: CDR1 SGHDT, CDR2 YYEEEE. The CDR3 sequence is CASSTGTVLSGNTIYF. The CDR3 nucleotides are TGTGCCAGCAGCACCGGGACAGTCCTCTCTGGAAACACCATATATTTT.

The chain combines TRBV25-1 with TRBJ2-7; no clear D gene. V was shortened by 1 base and J by 4 bases, with 14 bases between the two germline ends. CDR1 is MGHDK and CDR2 is SYGVNS in the germline V gene. This CDR3 is built from 15 residues. CDR3: CASSESNPWRYEQYF. The DNA for the CDR3 is TGTGCCAGCAGTGAATCCAATCCCTGGCGGTACGAGCAGTACTTC.

J is TRBJ2-7 and V is TRBV24-1; possible D gene TRBD1, 7 bases. Germline V CDR1 and CDR2: KGHDR, SFDVKD. This CDR3 spans 14 amino acids. The germline V and J ends were trimmed by 7 bases and 3 bases, with 15 bases remaining between them. The CDR3 region has the DNA TGTGCCACCAGCTCCTCGGGGGACAGCTACGAGCAGTACTTC. It codes for CATSSSGDSYEQYF.

About this clonotype: A much larger clone lies a single base off, so this may be a read error. The chain joins TRBV12-3 or TRBV12-4 to TRBJ1-1; no firm D call. The CDR3 covers 11 residues. The V gene lost 9 bases and the J gene lost 4 bases, with 9 bases spanning the gap. The DNA for the CDR3 is TGTGCCAGTTGTGAGAGCACTGAAGCTTTCTTT. Translation gives CASCESTEAFF.

As for this clonotype: Germline and junction disagree at one end, which may indicate a read error. The chain employs TRBV10-3 and TRBJ2-7; D is possibly TRBD1 (6 bases). Germline V gene sequence: CDR1 ENHRY, CDR2 SYGVKD. There are 15 residues in the CDR3. CDR3 nucleotide sequence: TGTGCCAGCAGTAAGCGACAGGTGGGGTATGGCGAGCAGTACTTC. Its protein product is CASSKRQVGYGEQYF.

This clonotype was seen only a few times. The chain employs TRBV6-6 and TRBJ1-1; weak D call: TRBD1 (6 bases). Germline V gene sequence: CDR1 MNHNY, CDR2 SVGAGI (reference sequence). There are 15 residues in the CDR3. Deletions cut 2 bases from V and 3 bases from J, with 13 bases between. The CDR3, as DNA: TGTGCCAGCAGTTACGTGCCCCCAGGGGACACTGAAGCTTTCTTT. This translates into CASSYVPPGDTEAFF.

This clonotype was counted many times. The J gene is TRBJ2-7, the V gene TRBV11-2; unclear D gene. V was trimmed by 3 bases and J by 3 bases, leaving 9 bases between them. This CDR3 has 13 amino acids. Per the germline V gene, CDR1 is SGHAT and CDR2 is FQNNGV. The CDR3 protein is CASSFGRGYEQYF. The CDR3 DNA sequence: TGTGCCAGCAGCTTTGGCCGCGGCTACGAGCAGTACTTC.

CDR3 sequence: CASSPRAGLAVELFF. CDR3 DNA: TGTGCCAGCAGCCCTCGAGCAGGGCTGGCCGTGGAGCTGTTTTTT. The rearrangement links TRBV7-3 to TRBJ2-2; D is possibly TRBD1 (5 bases). The germline V gene encodes CDR1 SGHTA and CDR2 FQGTGA. V lost 5 bases and J lost 10, with 20 bases in between. The CDR3 runs 15 residues. Full variable domain (rest looked up from reference TRBV7-3 and TRBJ2-2): GAGVSQTPSNKVTEKGKYVELRCDPISGHTALYWYRQSLGQGPEFLIYFQGTGAADDSGLPNDRFFAVRPEGSVSTLKIQRTERGDSAVYLCASSPRAGLAVELFFGEGSRLTVL.